The text below deals with one TCR beta chain. Its antigen is not known. The CDR3 totals 11 residues. In germline, CDR1 is SNHLY, CDR2 FYNNEI. Trimming pared 8 bases from V and 2 bases from J, leaving 7 bases between. Unrecorded immune exposure was likely among donors, who were nominally healthy when sampled. The data were taken from a study of cytomegalovirus exposure and HLA in healthy donors. The PCR used 60 Vbeta and 13 Jbeta primers. Profiled with immunoSEQ multiplex PCR; TCRdb holds only in-frame clones, not every one. The repertoire holds 100,000 to 150,000 clones, with 78% as singletons. Study-level findings and limits: Association of a missense DCLRE1C variant with TCR beta V- and J-gene trimming was reported in a later analysis.

V gene TRBV2 combines with J gene TRBJ2-7, with a tentative D call TRBD1 (5 bases). The receptor was isolated from a woman aged 40-49 years in good health and CMV-seronegative. The source material was PBMCs. The CDR3 DNA reads as TGTGCCAGCGGGGCGGCCTACGAGCAGTACTTC. Translating it yields CASGAAYEQYF.